A single sample gave rise to the 32 T cell receptor beta chains below, sequenced in a study of CD4 T cells in relation to SARS-CoV-2 and coronaviruses (dated by TCRdb to the early 2020s). What these receptors recognize is not known. Receptor libraries were prepared by the immunoSEQ multiplex PCR assay. This immuneACCESS table, as held by TCRdb, lists in-frame sequences with V and J called but not all clones. Of the missing ones, under half trace to an unresolved V gene in checked studies; the others have no known cause. This sample has under 20,000 clones in its table, and roughly 77% of those were observed once. The top ten constitute 15% to 19% of the sample. CD4+ T cells from unexposed donors were collected before the COVID-19 pandemic (2011-2018). After less than eleven days of culture, CD4+ T cells were isolated with the EasySep CD4+ T cell isolation kit. The sequenced sample consisted of CD4+ T cells from PBMCs, cultured in vitro. The source of these receptors is a human donor in good health.

Written as DNA, the CDR3 is TGTGCCAGCAGCTCCATGGGAGGCCAGTACTTC. Its protein is CASSSMGGQYF. The chain joins TRBV12-3 or TRBV12-4 to TRBJ2-5; tentatively, D is TRBD2 (6 bases). CDR3 length: 11 residues. V was cut by 6 bases and J by 10 bases, with 12 bases left in between.

This chain uses TRBV5-1 with TRBJ2-7, with D perhaps assigned TRBD1 or TRBD2 (5 bases each). The CDR3 extends over 13 amino acids. V lost 7 bases and J 1 base, leaving 12 bases between the germline ends. CDR1 and CDR2 from the germline V gene are SGHRS and YFSETQ. The CDR3 loop reads CASQVWGSYEQYF. The CDR3, as DNA: TGCGCCAGCCAGGTATGGGGGTCCTACGAGCAGTACTTC.

The V gene is TRBV7-9, the J gene TRBJ1-1; D gene uncertain. The CDR3 is 13 amino acids. Germline CDR1 SEHNR, CDR2 FQNEAQ (reference sequence). Trimming pared 3 bases from V and 1 base from J, leaving 6 bases between. CDR3 DNA sequence: TGTGCCAGCAGCTTTGGACGGAACACTGAAGCTTTCTTT. Amino acid sequence: CASSFGRNTEAFF.

V is TRBV27 and J is TRBJ2-5, with D unclear. V lost 0 bases, J lost 5 bases, and 10 bases lay in between. The CDR3 consists of 14 residues. In germline, CDR1 is MNHEY, CDR2 SMNVEV (reference sequence). CDR3 bases: TGTGCCAGCAGTTTATCTTTCCTTGGGGAGACCCAGTACTTC. Translated, it gives CASSLSFLGETQYF.

This clone occurred once. The rearrangement links TRBV11-2 to TRBJ2-1; D perhaps matches TRBD2 (7 bases). Germline CDR1 is SGHAT and CDR2 is FQNNGV. V lost 5 bases and J 4 bases, leaving 12 bases between the germline ends. This CDR3 region has 14 residues. This CDR3 reads CASSTGREYNEQFF. The CDR3 DNA sequence: TGTGCCAGCAGCACAGGGCGGGAGTACAATGAGCAGTTCTTC.

V usage is TRBV6-5 and J usage is TRBJ1-2; D ambiguous. Between the trimmed V and J ends, which lost 4 bases and 3 bases, there was a span of 12 bases. The CDR3 has 14 amino acids. Germline V gene data show CDR1 as MNHEY and CDR2 as SVGAGI. CDR3 sequence (DNA): TGTGCCAGCAGTTCCGTCCCGGGAGACTATGGCTACACCTTC. Amino acid sequence: CASSSVPGDYGYTF.

This clone has a single count. V usage is TRBV24-1 and J usage is TRBJ2-5, with D perhaps given as TRBD1 or TRBD2 (6 bases each). CDR1 is KGHDR, CDR2 SFDVKD, per germline. The CDR3 has 18 residues. V lost 1 base and J 3 bases, leaving 20 bases between the germline ends. CDR3: CATSDFGGQTGEKETQYF. CDR3 sequence (DNA): TGTGCCACCAGTGATTTCGGGGGACAAACGGGGGAGAAAGAGACCCAGTACTTC.

V is TRBV30 and J is TRBJ2-7; 10 nucleotides line up with TRBD1. CDR3 length equals 17 residues. V lost 3 bases, J lost 6 bases, and 17 bases stayed unmatched. CDR1 and CDR2 (germline): GTSNPN, SVGIG (reference sequence). The CDR3 region is CAWSEIERTGTGVEQYF. CDR3 DNA: TGTGCCTGGAGCGAGATAGAACGGACCGGGACAGGGGTCGAGCAGTACTTC.

J is TRBJ2-7 and V is TRBV5-1, with 8 bases fitting TRBD1. With 0 bases clipped from V and 6 bases from J, the junction kept 8 bases outside the gene matches. CDR1 is SGHRS and CDR2 is YFSETQ in the germline V gene. The length of the CDR3 is 15 residues. The DNA for the CDR3 is TGCGCCAGCAGCTTGGCAGGACAGGGAGGTAGCGAGCAGTACTTC. The encoded protein is CASSLAGQGGSEQYF.

The chain couples TRBV12-3 or TRBV12-4 to TRBJ1-5, with a weak D call TRBD1 (6 bases). V gave up 10 bases and J gave up 5 bases, with 15 bases separating them. The CDR3 loop spans 13 amino acids. The CDR3 is CATSDSRDQPQHF. The CDR3 DNA is TGTGCCACCTCGGACAGCCGTGATCAGCCCCAGCATTTT.

The chain has TRBV2 and TRBJ2-7; possible D gene TRBD1, 6 bases. V shed 4 bases and J shed 7 bases, with 17 bases lying between them. The CDR3 sequence is 14 residues long. CDR1 is SNHLY and CDR2 is FYNNEI in the germline V gene. The CDR3: CASSADSGYWEQYF. The CDR3, as DNA: TGTGCCAGCAGTGCGGACAGCGGTTATTGGGAGCAGTACTTC.

The chain employs TRBV20-1 and TRBJ2-1, with no clear D. The CDR3 runs to 11 residues. Germline V gene lookup returns CDR1 DFQATT and CDR2 SNEGSKA (reference sequence). V shed 3 bases and J shed 9 bases, with 9 bases lying between them. The CDR3 reads CSASQFGEQFF. The CDR3 DNA is TGCAGTGCTAGCCAGTTTGGTGAGCAGTTCTTC.

The rearrangement joins TRBV20-1 to TRBJ1-3, with TRBD1 matching over 8 bases. The germline CDR1 and CDR2 sequences are DFQATT and SNEGSKA (reference sequence). Trimming cost V 3 bases and J 0 bases; bases outside gene matches: 10. The CDR3 is 17 residues long. The CDR3 region is CSASSGTGKFSGNTIYF. CDR3 nucleotides: TGCAGTGCTAGTTCCGGGACAGGAAAATTCTCTGGAAACACCATATATTTT.

This clone was recorded once. The genes are TRBV10-3 and TRBJ2-3, with TRBD1 matching 7 bases. V gave up 7 bases and J gave up 0 bases; unmatched junction bases: 4. CDR1 ENHRY and CDR2 SYGVKD come from the germline V gene. This CDR3 has 14 residues. CDR3 DNA: TGTGCCATCAAGGGGGCTTTTAGCACAGATACGCAGTATTTT. This gives the protein CAIKGAFSTDTQYF.

This chain uses TRBV21-1 with TRBJ2-1; TRBD2 is taken as the D call from the table, unchecked against the DNA. TRBV21-1 is a pseudogene segment. The CDR3 runs 23 residues. CDR3 region: CASSRGGAARRLAAPTPYNEQFF. The CDR3 DNA is TGTGCCAGCAGCCGGGGGGGAGCGGCCAGAAGACTAGCGGCTCCCACCCCCTACAATGAGCAGTTCTTC.

The chain employs TRBV6-4 and TRBJ2-3, with 7 bases matching TRBD1. The V gene's germline CDR1 is MRHNA and CDR2 SNTAGT. Unmatched junction bases numbered 6, after V lost 0 bases and J lost 3 bases. This CDR3 region has 16 residues. In DNA, the CDR3 is TGTGCCAGCAGTGACTCTAGCCAGGGGGATACAGATACGCAGTATTTT. Translating it yields CASSDSSQGDTDTQYF.

This chain's CDR3 is CASSLAGTDTQYF. CDR3 in DNA: TGTGCCAGCAGTTTAGCGGGGACAGATACGCAGTATTTT. The chain joins TRBV27 to TRBJ2-3, with D possibly matching TRBD2 (6 bases). V lost 2 bases and J lost 3, with 6 bases in between. The CDR3 sequence is 13 residues long. Germline-derived CDR1 and CDR2 are MNHEY and SMNVEV (reference sequence).

V is TRBV28 and J is TRBJ2-2, with 9 bases that match TRBD2. The germline gives CDR1 MDHEN, CDR2 SYDVKM. The V and J ends lost 1 base and 0 bases, in that order; junction bases with no gene match: 15. The CDR3 is 21 residues long. The CDR3 loop is CASSLFGRVGAGGANTGELFF. The CDR3 DNA reads TGTGCCAGCAGTTTATTCGGACGGGTTGGGGCGGGAGGGGCGAACACCGGGGAGCTGTTTTTT.

This chain connects TRBV10-1 to TRBJ2-5; D is tentatively TRBD1 or TRBD2 (5 bases each). Germline V gene lookup returns CDR1 WNHNN and CDR2 SYGVQD (reference sequence). CDR3 size: 15 residues. The V end lost 6 bases, the J end lost 5 bases, and 19 bases lay between the germline ends. CDR3 amino acids: CASSDLGQGVETQYF. The CDR3 region has the DNA TGCGCCAGCAGCGACCTCGGGCAGGGAGTGGAGACCCAGTACTTC.

The chain uses TRBV19 and TRBJ2-7; 8 bases are a match to TRBD1. This CDR3 is built from 13 residues. The junction had 9 bases not matched to a gene; V was cut back by 5 bases and J by 9 bases. From germline, CDR1 is LNHDA and CDR2 SQIVND (reference sequence). Written as DNA, the CDR3 is TGTGCCAGTAGTTCGGGACAGGTGGGTTGGCAGTACTTC. This sequence encodes CASSSGQVGWQYF.

The chain recombines TRBV12-3 or TRBV12-4 with TRBJ1-5, with a tentative D call TRBD1 (5 bases). CDR3 length equals 13 residues. V was pared by 5 bases and J by 7 bases, with 12 bases between. The CDR3 DNA is TGTGCCAGCAGTCAAGAGAAGGGGCAGCCCCAGCATTTT. Its translation is CASSQEKGQPQHF.

This clone was observed once. V gene TRBV27 combines with J gene TRBJ2-7, with a tentative D call TRBD1 (5 bases). This CDR3 comprises 15 residues. The V end was cut by 4 bases, the J end by 6 bases, with 19 bases between. Per germline, CDR1 MNHEY and CDR2 SMNVEV (reference sequence). The CDR3 region has the DNA TGTGCCAGCAGTTCTCCAGTCAAGGGGTCTACCGAGCAGTACTTC. This encodes CASSSPVKGSTEQYF.

The chain links TRBV28 to TRBJ2-7; D possibly corresponds to TRBD2 (6 bases). Germline CDR1 MDHEN, CDR2 SYDVKM. The V and J ends lost 4 bases and 4 bases respectively, with 11 bases between them. This CDR3 spans 13 amino acids. The DNA for the CDR3 is TGTGCCAGCAGTTACCCCGGGGGTTACGAGCAGTACTTC. Its protein product is CASSYPGGYEQYF.

The chain uses TRBV15 and TRBJ1-1, with 11 bases that match TRBD1. CDR1 LNHNV and CDR2 YYDKDF come from the germline V gene (reference sequence). This CDR3 is built from 15 residues. V lost 4 bases and J lost 5; bases outside the gene matches: 6. The CDR3 DNA reads as TGTGCCACCAGCAAAGGGGGACAGGGGGTGACTGAAGCTTTCTTT. It encodes CATSKGGQGVTEAFF.

The chain uses TRBV9 and TRBJ2-1; 10 nucleotides agree with TRBD2. Germline CDR1 SGDLS, CDR2 YYNGEE. V dropped 3 bases and J dropped 8; count of bases not matched to a gene: 8. This CDR3 region has 15 residues. Here the CDR3 reads CASSALAGVVDEQFF. CDR3 bases: TGTGCCAGCAGCGCCCTAGCGGGAGTCGTCGATGAGCAGTTCTTC.

The chain couples TRBV4-2 to TRBJ1-6, with 7 positions matching TRBD1. CDR3 length: 16 residues. Germline CDR1 LGHNA, CDR2 YNFKEQ. The trim removed 1 base at V and 7 bases at J, leaving 7 bases unmatched. The CDR3 region has the DNA TGTGCCAGCAGCCAAGGGGAGACAGGGTGGAATTCACCCCTCCACTTT. Amino acid sequence: CASSQGETGWNSPLHF.

This clone has only one observation. Here the CDR3 reads CASSKRGSGRPNEQFF. The CDR3 region has the DNA TGTGCCAGCAGCAAAAGGGGAAGCGGGAGACCCAATGAGCAGTTCTTC. The V gene is TRBV21-1, the J gene TRBJ2-1; the table's D call TRBD2 went unverified against the DNA. TRBV21-1 is a documented pseudogene. The CDR3 runs 16 residues.

J is TRBJ2-7 and V is TRBV11-1, with a weak D call TRBD1 (6 bases). Trimming removed 2 bases at V and 6 bases at J, with 11 bases between. This CDR3 spans 13 amino acids. Per the germline V gene, CDR1 is SGHAT and CDR2 is FQDESV (reference sequence). The CDR3: CASSLSHRAEQYF. The CDR3 DNA reads as TGTGCCAGCAGCTTATCCCACAGGGCCGAGCAGTACTTC. The full variable domain, completed using reference TRBV11-1 and TRBJ2-7, is EAEVAQSPRYKITEKSQAVAFWCDPISGHATLYWYRQILGQGPELLVQFQDESVVDDSQLPKDRFSAERLKGVDSTLKIQPAELGDSAMYLCASSLSHRAEQYFGPGTRLTVT.

The chain carries TRBV6-1 and TRBJ1-4; D is unresolved. Trimming left V 1 base short and J 1 base short, with 4 bases between. CDR1 and CDR2 (germline): MNHNS, SASEGT. This CDR3 region has 14 residues. This chain's CDR3 is CASSEVVTNEKLFF. CDR3 nucleotides: TGTGCCAGCAGTGAAGTGGTAACTAATGAAAAACTGTTTTTT.

The genes are TRBV7-8 and TRBJ2-5; 8 nucleotides align to TRBD1. The germline V gene encodes CDR1 SGHVS and CDR2 FQNEAQ. V shed 2 bases, J shed 4 bases, and the junction held 9 bases outside the gene matches. The CDR3 runs to 16 residues. CDR3 amino acids: CASSLPRGTGGETQYF. The CDR3 DNA reads as TGTGCCAGCAGCTTACCTCGGGGGACAGGTGGAGAGACCCAGTACTTC.

The V and J genes are TRBV6-5 and TRBJ2-5, with no clear D. The CDR3 length is 15 residues. Germline V gives CDR1 MNHEY, CDR2 SVGAGI. The V end lost 6 bases, the J end lost 6 bases, and 20 bases lay between the germline ends. CDR3 in DNA: TGTGCCAGCAGCCATACCTCCGCAGGCCCTAAGACCCAGTACTTC. The encoded protein is CASSHTSAGPKTQYF.

V is TRBV7-9 and J is TRBJ2-5; D perhaps matches TRBD1 (7 bases). This CDR3 is built from 13 residues. Germline CDR1 SEHNR, CDR2 FQNEAQ (reference sequence). The V end lost 7 bases, the J end lost 2 bases, and 11 bases lay between the germline ends. The CDR3 loop reads CASTEGAQETQYF. Written as DNA, the CDR3 is TGTGCCAGCACGGAGGGGGCTCAAGAGACCCAGTACTTC. The whole variable domain, remainder taken from reference TRBV7-9 and TRBJ2-5, is DTGVSQNPRHKITKRGQNVTFRCDPISEHNRLYWYRQTLGQGPEFLTYFQNEAQLEKSRLLSDRFSAERPKGSFSTLEIQRTEQGDSAMYLCASTEGAQETQYFGPGTRLLVL.